A selection of T cell receptor beta chains follows, all from one sample in a study of blood T cells in healthy people across ages. TCRdb redid the calling of the 5' RACE reads with MiXCR, one entry per CDR3 protein. This sample has 1.5 million to 2 million distinct CDR3 sequences, with around half found just once. The sequencing sample was made of blood. These receptors originate from a woman in her forties in good health. The CDR3 runs from the conserved cysteine through the conserved F or W. D genes are given only for firm matches. A row's size may be missing; if present it is once, few, many or a size class.

j_gene: TRBJ2-2
v_gene: TRBV4-3
d_gene: .
abundance: once
CDR3nt: TGCGCCAGCAGCCAAGACAGGGGAGACACCGGGGAGCTGTTTTTT
CDR3aa: CASSQDRGDTGELFF

j_gene: TRBJ2-7
v_gene: TRBV6-2/TRBV6-3
d_gene: .
abundance: few
CDR3nt: TGTGCCAGCAGTCGACTTCACTCCTACGAGCAGTACTTC
CDR3aa: CASSRLHSYEQYF

j_gene: TRBJ2-7
v_gene: TRBV6-5
d_gene: .
abundance: .
CDR3nt: TGTGCCAGCAGTACAGGGCACCTCTACGAGCAGTACTTC
CDR3aa: CASSTGHLYEQYF

j_gene: TRBJ2-7
v_gene: TRBV7-2
d_gene: .
abundance: .
CDR3nt: TGTGCCAGCAGCCCAGCGCAGGGGAGTCATCGAGGCGAGCAGTACTTC
CDR3aa: CASSPAQGSHRGEQYF

j_gene: TRBJ1-5
v_gene: TRBV20-1
d_gene: .
abundance: few
CDR3nt: TGCAGTGCTAGCCGTACTAATCAGCCCCAGCATTTT
CDR3aa: CSASRTNQPQHF

j_gene: TRBJ1-6
v_gene: TRBV27
d_gene: .
abundance: .
CDR3nt: TGTGCCAGCAGTTTACTCCCGGGTGGGACACGCAAAACCTTCTATAATTCACCCCTCCACTTT
CDR3aa: CASSLLPGGTRKTFYNSPLHF

j_gene: TRBJ2-2
v_gene: TRBV25-1
d_gene: .
abundance: .
CDR3nt: TGTGCCAGCAGTGTAATAACGGGTAACACCGGGGAGCTGTTTTTT
CDR3aa: CASSVITGNTGELFF

j_gene: TRBJ2-3
v_gene: TRBV18
d_gene: TRBD2
abundance: .
CDR3nt: TGTGCCAGCTCACTGAAAGCGGGGGTGACAGCAGATACGCAGTATTTT
CDR3aa: CASSLKAGVTADTQYF

j_gene: TRBJ1-4
v_gene: TRBV12-3/TRBV12-4
d_gene: TRBD1
abundance: few
CDR3nt: TGTGCCAGCACAGGACAGGGGAATGAAAAACTGTTTTTT
CDR3aa: CASTGQGNEKLFF

j_gene: TRBJ2-1
v_gene: TRBV7-7
d_gene: .
abundance: few
CDR3nt: TGTGCTAGCAGCTTACGGCCCCCAACCGTAGGGGATGAGCAGTTCTTC
CDR3aa: CASSLRPPTVGDEQFF